Following are 14 T cell receptor beta chains from one sample sequenced in a study of cytomegalovirus exposure and HLA in healthy donors. Only in-frame clones appear in the TCRdb table, and some are missing; sequencing was by immunoSEQ multiplex PCR. The data show roughly 300,000 clones, roughly 90% seen once. Sequenced sample: PBMCs. The receptors shown here come from a woman in her late teens or twenties in good health and CMV-seronegative.

The chain employs TRBV27 and TRBJ2-2, with 9 positions matching TRBD1. This CDR3 region has 17 residues. Germline assignment: CDR1 MNHEY and CDR2 SMNVEV (reference sequence). V trimming: 6 bases; J trimming: 5 bases; junction bases outside the gene matches: 13. CDR3 region: CASRVGQGRTLTGELFF. The CDR3 DNA sequence: TGTGCCAGCAGAGTGGGACAGGGCAGAACATTGACCGGGGAGCTGTTTTTT.

The chain couples TRBV5-4 to TRBJ2-1; D possibly corresponds to TRBD1 (6 bases). Trimming took off 4 bases at V and 4 bases at J, with 9 bases between the two ends. Germline V gene sequence: CDR1 SGHNT, CDR2 YYREEE (reference sequence). The CDR3 consists of 13 residues. The CDR3 DNA sequence: TGTGCCAGCAGCACAGGGACGTACAATGAGCAGTTCTTC. Translation: CASSTGTYNEQFF. Combining the CDR3 with reference TRBV5-4 and TRBJ2-1 gives the whole variable domain ETGVTQSPTHLIKTRGQQVTLRCSSQSGHNTVSWYQQALGQGPQFIFQYYREEENGRGNFPPRFSGLQFPNYSSELNVNALELDDSALYLCASSTGTYNEQFFGPGTRLTVL.

The V gene is TRBV5-4, the J gene TRBJ1-2; tentatively, D is TRBD1 (6 bases). V lost 4 bases and J 2 bases, leaving 9 bases between the germline ends. Germline CDR1 SGHNT, CDR2 YYREEE (reference sequence). The CDR3 is 13 amino acids. DNA for the CDR3: TGTGCCAGCAGCCCGGACAGAAACTATGGCTACACCTTC. Its protein is CASSPDRNYGYTF.

The chain carries TRBV10-1 and TRBJ2-1; 10 bases agree with TRBD2. The CDR3 is 15 residues long. V dropped 2 bases and J dropped 8; count of bases not matched to a gene: 6. Germline V CDR1 and CDR2: WNHNN, SYGVQD (reference sequence). CDR3 nucleotide sequence: TGCGCCAGCAGTGAGAGCCTAGCGGGAGTCGATGAGCAGTTCTTC. It translates to CASSESLAGVDEQFF.

This chain joins TRBV19 and TRBJ1-2; TRBD1 matches at 8 bases. V trimming: 6 bases; J trimming: 7 bases; junction bases outside the gene matches: 7. CDR3 size: 13 residues. In germline, CDR1 is LNHDA, CDR2 SQIVND (reference sequence). The chain's CDR3 is CASRPQGAGGYTF. CDR3 DNA: TGTGCCAGTAGACCTCAGGGGGCTGGTGGCTACACCTTC.

The chain uses TRBV5-6 and TRBJ2-7; D may be TRBD2 (5 bases). Germline V CDR1 and CDR2: SGHDT, YYEEEE. V was trimmed by 4 bases and J by 6 bases, leaving 17 bases between them. This CDR3 has 14 amino acids. In DNA form, the CDR3 reads TGTGCCAGCAGCCTCCCAACGCAAACTAGCGAGCAGTACTTC. It translates to CASSLPTQTSEQYF.

This chain connects TRBV18 to TRBJ2-7; 9 bases map to TRBD1. Germline CDR1 reads KGHSH; CDR2 reads LQKENI. The V and J ends lost 5 bases and 2 bases, in that order; junction bases with no gene match: 7. CDR3 length: 15 amino acids. The CDR3 region has the DNA TGTGCCAGCTCAGGCTCCGGGACAGGGACCTACGAGCAGTACTTC. Translating gives CASSGSGTGTYEQYF.

The gene calls are TRBV5-6 and TRBJ1-1; no firm D call. The germline gives CDR1 SGHDT, CDR2 YYEEEE. Deletions cut 0 bases from V and 3 bases from J, with 6 bases between. The CDR3 is made up of 13 amino acids. The CDR3, as DNA: TGTGCCAGCAGCTTGGGGGCTTACACTGAAGCTTTCTTT. It codes for CASSLGAYTEAFF.

This clone was observed once. The rearrangement uses TRBV2 and TRBJ2-7; 9 positions agree with TRBD2. This CDR3 is 15 amino acids long. Per germline, CDR1 SNHLY and CDR2 FYNNEI. V gave up 8 bases and J gave up 7 bases; unmatched junction bases: 15. CDR3 nucleotide sequence: TGTGCCAGCCAACAGACTAGCGGTTCCTTAGGGGAGCAGTACTTC. Translation gives CASQQTSGSLGEQYF.

The chain recombines TRBV28 with TRBJ2-5; D call uncertain. CDR3 length equals 12 residues. Germline CDR1 is MDHEN and CDR2 is SYDVKM. V lost 6 bases and J 7 bases, leaving 12 bases between the germline ends. In DNA form, the CDR3 reads TGTGCCAGCAGGACCCCGGGTGGGACCCAGTACTTC. As protein: CASRTPGGTQYF. Full variable domain (outside the CDR3, taken from reference TRBV28 and TRBJ2-5): DVKVTQSSRYLVKRTGEKVFLECVQDMDHENMFWYRQDPGLGLRLIYFSYDVKMKEKGDIPEGYSVSREKKERFSLILESASTNQTSMYLCASRTPGGTQYFGPGTRLLVL.

The V call is TRBV6-1, the J call TRBJ1-2; D gene ambiguous. This CDR3 contains 15 residues. Trimming took 2 bases from V and 3 from J, leaving 13 bases between them. Germline CDR1 and CDR2: MNHNS and SASEGT. This CDR3 is CASSELVGEHYGYTF. The CDR3 DNA reads as TGTGCCAGCAGTGAATTAGTGGGAGAACACTATGGCTACACCTTC.

The chain has TRBV28 and TRBJ1-1; tentative D call: TRBD1 (5 bases). Trimming pared 3 bases from V and 0 bases from J, leaving 11 bases between. The CDR3 runs 15 residues. Looked up from germline, CDR1 is MDHEN and CDR2 is SYDVKM. The CDR3 loop reads CASSFWEGMNTEAFF. The CDR3 nucleotides are TGTGCCAGCAGTTTCTGGGAGGGGATGAACACTGAAGCTTTCTTT.

This clone showed up just once. The chain couples TRBV2 to TRBJ1-6, with TRBD1 as a possible D gene (6 bases). V gave up 3 bases and J gave up 10 bases, with 16 bases separating them. Germline V gene sequence: CDR1 SNHLY, CDR2 FYNNEI. CDR3 length equals 15 residues. The CDR3 is CASSDYREPSSPLHF. The DNA for the CDR3 is TGTGCCAGCAGTGACTACAGGGAGCCAAGCTCACCCCTCCACTTT.

The chain couples TRBV28 to TRBJ2-1; D is perhaps TRBD2 (8 bases). Looked up from germline, CDR1 is MDHEN and CDR2 is SYDVKM. The ends were cut back, 5 bases at V and 8 bases at J, with 19 bases in the middle. The length of the CDR3 is 15 residues. The CDR3 loop is CASSTAGGGGHEQFF. CDR3 coding DNA: TGTGCCAGCAGTACCGCGGGGGGAGGGGGCCATGAGCAGTTCTTC.